Each of the 20 T cell receptor beta chains below was sequenced from the same sample in a study of metastatic and nonmetastatic thyroid tumors. Each patient came to thyroid surgery without any prior treatment (of any kind). TCRdb used MiXCR to call clones anew from the PCR reads. Here the sample spans approximately 40,000 clones, roughly half being singletons. Sequenced sample: tumor tissue. The origin of the receptors is a male donor with papillary thyroid cancer or a benign thyroid nodule (not recorded which). Some clones in this sample may be carry-over from other donors' samples.

The chain couples TRBV5-5 to TRBJ2-1; weak D call: TRBD1 (5 bases). Between the trimmed V and J ends, which lost 0 bases and 5 bases, there was a span of 12 bases. The V gene's germline CDR1 is SGHKS and CDR2 YYEKEE (reference sequence). The CDR3 loop spans 15 amino acids. The CDR3 protein is CASSLGGPQNNEQFF. The CDR3 DNA sequence: TGTGCCAGCAGCTTGGGGGGCCCCCAAAACAATGAGCAGTTCTTC.

This clone is categorized as medium-sized. V is TRBV6-1 and J is TRBJ2-7, with TRBD2 identical over 8 bases. The length of the CDR3 is 15 residues. The J segment lost 3 bases and the V segment lost 6 bases, leaving 10 bases of the junction unmatched. CDR1 MNHNS and CDR2 SASEGT come from the germline V gene. CDR3 DNA sequence: TGTGCCAGCAGCCGTCTAGCGGGTGAGGGCTACGAGCAGTACTTC. Protein sequence: CASSRLAGEGYEQYF.

This chain joins TRBV30 and TRBJ1-2; D gene uncertain. The CDR3 is made up of 11 amino acids. Germline values: CDR1 GTSNPN, CDR2 SVGIG (reference sequence). V was pared by 3 bases and J by 4 bases, with 6 bases between. The CDR3 sequence: CAWSPIYGYTF. CDR3 coding DNA: TGTGCCTGGAGCCCGATCTATGGCTACACCTTC.

CDR3 residues: CSARELTTFYEQYF. As DNA, the CDR3 is TGCAGTGCTAGGGAACTAACCACCTTCTACGAGCAGTACTTC. V gene TRBV20-1 combines with J gene TRBJ2-7; D unclear. The CDR3 has 14 amino acids. Trimming shortened V by 3 bases and J by 3 bases, and 15 bases separated the two germline ends. Germline V CDR1 and CDR2: DFQATT, SNEGSKA (reference sequence).

Here the CDR3 DNA reads TGTGCCAGCACTCTATTTAACATCCCCGGGGAGCTGTTTTTT. Translation gives CASTLFNIPGELFF. The chain joins TRBV7-2 to TRBJ2-2; D is unresolved. V lost 7 bases and J 6 bases, leaving 15 bases between the germline ends. This CDR3 is 14 amino acids long. Germline CDR1 reads SGHTA; CDR2 reads FQGNSA.

J is TRBJ2-1 and V is TRBV5-1, with D uncertain. The ends were cut back, 1 base at V and 5 bases at J, with 19 bases in the middle. CDR3 size: 17 residues. CDR1 is SGHRS, CDR2 YFSETQ, per germline. For the CDR3, the DNA is TGCGCCAGCAGCTTGAGATTTCCGGGCCCCGGCGACAATGAGCAGTTCTTC. This sequence encodes CASSLRFPGPGDNEQFF.

This chain links TRBV11-3 with TRBJ1-1; D call uncertain. Germline V gene lookup returns CDR1 SGHNT and CDR2 YENEEA. The CDR3 runs to 13 residues. Trimming cost V 0 bases and J 4 bases, with 6 bases left between them. CDR3 in amino acids: CASSLDPGTEAFF. The CDR3 DNA reads TGTGCCAGCAGCTTAGATCCGGGCACTGAAGCTTTCTTT.

The CDR3 coding sequence is TGTGCCTGGAGTAGGGGGCGAGACACCGGGGAGCTGTTTTTT. Translated, it gives CAWSRGRDTGELFF. The V and J genes are TRBV30 and TRBJ2-2, with 7 bases aligning to TRBD1. The CDR3 is 14 amino acids. Germline loops: CDR1 GTSNPN, CDR2 SVGIG (reference sequence). Trimming took 2 bases from V and 3 from J; bases not matched to a gene: 3.

This chain links TRBV20-1 with TRBJ1-2; no clear D. Germline V gives CDR1 DFQATT, CDR2 SNEGSKA (reference sequence). This CDR3 is built from 12 residues. V was clipped by 6 bases and J by 4 bases, with 12 bases between them. The CDR3 bases are TGCAGTGCGCTCACCCCCTCCTATGGCTACACCTTC. Translated: CSALTPSYGYTF.

This rearrangement joins TRBV30 to TRBJ2-2; 9 nucleotides match TRBD1. CDR1 is GTSNPN, CDR2 SVGIG, per germline (reference sequence). Losses at the gene ends were 4 bases for V and 0 bases for J; bases not matched to a gene: 0. The CDR3 runs 14 residues. This CDR3 reads CAWNRGPNTGELFF. The DNA for the CDR3 is TGTGCCTGGAACAGGGGGCCGAACACCGGGGAGCTGTTTTTT. The full variable domain, with the rest looked up from reference TRBV30 and TRBJ2-2, is SQTIHQWPATLVQPVGSPLSLECTVEGTSNPNLYWYRQAAGRGLQLLFYSVGIGQISSEVPQNLSASRPQDRQFILSSKKLLLSDSGFYLCAWNRGPNTGELFFGEGSRLTVL.

Ten or more counts support this clone. In DNA, the CDR3 is TGTGCCTGGAGTGTACGTGGAAAAGGGTCGAACACTGAAGCTTTCTTT. This gives the protein CAWSVRGKGSNTEAFF. The chain is built from TRBV30 and TRBJ1-1; D gene ambiguous. Germline V gene sequence: CDR1 GTSNPN, CDR2 SVGIG (reference sequence). The CDR3 contains 16 residues. Trimming removed 0 bases at V and 1 base at J, with 15 bases between.

This clone has just a few counts. The chain uses TRBV6-4 and TRBJ1-2, with unresolved D. Germline V lookup: CDR1 MRHNA, CDR2 SNTAGT. The CDR3 is 14 residues long. V lost 0 bases and J 8 bases, leaving 13 bases between the germline ends. DNA for the CDR3: TGTGCCAGCAGTGACTCGGGTCGGGAGACGGGCTACACCTTC. Its protein is CASSDSGRETGYTF.

V is TRBV20-1 and J is TRBJ2-7; tentative D call: TRBD2 (5 bases). The CDR3 consists of 13 residues. Germline V gives CDR1 DFQATT, CDR2 SNEGSKA (reference sequence). V dropped 4 bases and J dropped 7 bases, with 17 bases sitting between them. The CDR3 DNA reads TGCAGTGCTAAGGCTAGCTTGAGTAGGGAGCAGTACTTC. Amino acid sequence: CSAKASLSREQYF.

The chain combines TRBV12-3 or TRBV12-4 with TRBJ2-3; 8 bases align to TRBD1. The CDR3 has 14 residues. The trim removed 5 bases at V and 5 bases at J, leaving 6 bases unmatched. The CDR3 region is CASSQGQGVDTQYF. The CDR3 region has the DNA TGTGCCAGCAGTCAAGGACAGGGAGTAGATACGCAGTATTTT.

This clone turned up a few times. The gene calls are TRBV7-2 and TRBJ2-7; no firm D call. CDR3 length: 13 residues. Trimming stripped 1 base from V and 2 bases from J, with 6 bases between. Germline loops: CDR1 SGHTA, CDR2 FQGNSA. The chain's CDR3 is CASSLDSAYEQYF. The CDR3 DNA sequence: TGTGCCAGCAGCTTAGACAGCGCCTACGAGCAGTACTTC.

This clone is large within its sample. The chain employs TRBV9 and TRBJ1-2; 7 positions match TRBD1. V dropped 3 bases and J dropped 5; count of bases not matched to a gene: 7. The CDR3 totals 14 residues. Germline V gives CDR1 SGDLS, CDR2 YYNGEE. CDR3 bases: TGTGCCAGCAGCGGACGACAGGGACCTTATGGCTACACCTTC. Translation: CASSGRQGPYGYTF.

This clone was detected a few times. The chain combines TRBV4-1 with TRBJ1-2, with D perhaps matching TRBD1 (5 bases). The V gene lost 1 base and the J gene lost 2 bases, with 11 bases spanning the gap. The V gene's germline CDR1 is MGHRA and CDR2 YSYEKL. This CDR3 is 15 amino acids long. In nucleotides, the CDR3 is TGCGCCAGCAGCCAAGGTCGTGGGGACAACTATGGCTACACCTTC. It specifies CASSQGRGDNYGYTF.

The chain has TRBV6-4 and TRBJ2-3; 16 bases line up with TRBD2. Looked up from germline, CDR1 is MRHNA and CDR2 is SNTAGT. With V trimmed by 2 bases and J by 4 bases, 0 bases remained unmatched. The CDR3 has 16 amino acids. CDR3 nucleotide sequence: TGTGCCAGCAGTGACGGGACTAGCGGGGGGGCAGATACGCAGTATTTT. It is translated as CASSDGTSGGADTQYF.

This chain joins TRBV7-9 and TRBJ1-2, with D possibly TRBD1 on 5 matching bases. V was cut by 8 bases and J by 6 bases, with 16 bases left in between. Germline V CDR1 and CDR2: SEHNR, FQNEAQ (reference sequence). The CDR3 runs 13 residues. The CDR3 DNA reads as TGTGCCAGCGGGGAGGTTGGGGGGGATGGCTACACCTTC. Translating gives CASGEVGGDGYTF.

The rearrangement uses TRBV5-1 and TRBJ2-3, with D hard to call. This CDR3 is 15 amino acids long. Trimming took off 0 bases at V and 4 bases at J, with 12 bases between the two ends. Germline CDR1 reads SGHRS; CDR2 reads YFSETQ. CDR3 region: CASSLERRKADTQYF. The CDR3 DNA reads TGCGCCAGCAGCTTGGAAAGAAGAAAGGCAGATACGCAGTATTTT.